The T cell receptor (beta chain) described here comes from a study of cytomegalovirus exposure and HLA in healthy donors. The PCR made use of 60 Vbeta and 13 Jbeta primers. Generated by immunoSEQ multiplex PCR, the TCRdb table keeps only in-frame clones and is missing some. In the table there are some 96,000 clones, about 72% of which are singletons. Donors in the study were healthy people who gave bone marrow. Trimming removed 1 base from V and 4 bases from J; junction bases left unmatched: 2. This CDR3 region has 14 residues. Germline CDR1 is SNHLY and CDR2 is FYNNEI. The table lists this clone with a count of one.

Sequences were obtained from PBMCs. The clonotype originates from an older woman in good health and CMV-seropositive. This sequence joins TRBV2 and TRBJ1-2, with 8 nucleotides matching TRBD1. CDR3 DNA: TGTGCCAGCAGTGAAGAGGACAGGGTCTATGGCTACACCTTC. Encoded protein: CASSEEDRVYGYTF.